These T cell receptor beta chains were read from a single sample in a study of blood T cell repertoires in COVID-19. TCRdb's table, derived via immunoSEQ multiplex PCR, lists solely in-frame clones and lacks some. Of about 250,000 clones in the sample, approximately 90% were seen once. Sequences were obtained from PBMCs or T cells enriched from blood (not recorded which). The receptors were gathered from a woman between 18 and 30 years old who had recovered from COVID-19. Both conserved end residues are part of each CDR3. D genes are given only for firm matches. Expanded clones get a size class; other rows say once, few or many, or leave the size out.

v_gene: TRBV27; abundance: .; d_gene: .; j_gene: TRBJ1-5; CDR3aa: CASSQYAGNQPQHF; CDR3nt: TGTGCCAGCAGTCAGTATGCAGGCAATCAGCCCCAGCATTTT
v_gene: TRBV7-3; abundance: .; d_gene: .; j_gene: TRBJ1-4; CDR3aa: CASSHTEVEVFF; CDR3nt: TGTGCCAGCAGCCACACGGAAGTTGAGGTGTTTTTT
v_gene: TRBV24-1; abundance: few; d_gene: TRBD1; j_gene: TRBJ2-7; CDR3aa: CATSDARQGTRSEQYF; CDR3nt: TGTGCCACCAGTGACGCTCGACAGGGTACGAGGTCCGAGCAGTACTTC
v_gene: TRBV6-5; abundance: .; d_gene: .; j_gene: TRBJ1-4; CDR3aa: CASSYSRENEKLFF; CDR3nt: TGTGCCAGCAGTTACTCTCGAGAGAATGAAAAACTGTTTTTT
v_gene: TRBV5-6; abundance: .; d_gene: .; j_gene: TRBJ2-7; CDR3aa: CASSPRATFGEQYF; CDR3nt: TGTGCCAGCAGCCCGCGGGCCACCTTCGGGGAGCAGTACTTC
v_gene: TRBV27; abundance: .; d_gene: TRBD2; j_gene: TRBJ2-7; CDR3aa: CASSLFAGATYEQYF; CDR3nt: TGTGCCAGCAGTTTATTTGCGGGAGCGACCTACGAGCAGTACTTC
v_gene: TRBV3-1/TRBV3-2; abundance: .; d_gene: TRBD1; j_gene: TRBJ1-6; CDR3aa: CASSREDRDNSPLHF; CDR3nt: TGTGCCAGCAGCCGAGAAGACAGGGATAATTCACCCCTCCACTTT
v_gene: TRBV16; abundance: .; d_gene: .; j_gene: TRBJ2-1; CDR3aa: CASSSQTYNEQFF; CDR3nt: TGTGCCAGCAGCTCACAGACCTACAATGAGCAGTTCTTC
v_gene: TRBV4-3; abundance: .; d_gene: .; j_gene: TRBJ1-2; CDR3aa: CASSQAVAGSSNYGYTF; CDR3nt: TGCGCCAGCAGCCAAGCCGTGGCCGGGTCTTCTAACTATGGCTACACCTTC
v_gene: TRBV19; abundance: once; d_gene: .; j_gene: TRBJ1-1; CDR3aa: CASSRPDRTNTEAFF; CDR3nt: TGTGCCAGTAGCCGACCGGACAGAACGAACACTGAAGCTTTCTTT
v_gene: TRBV5-4; abundance: .; d_gene: TRBD1; j_gene: TRBJ1-6; CDR3aa: CASSPVPGQGTNSPLHF; CDR3nt: TGTGCCAGCAGCCCCGTCCCGGGACAGGGGACTAATTCACCCCTCCACTTT
v_gene: TRBV19; abundance: .; d_gene: .; j_gene: TRBJ1-1; CDR3aa: CASSADRGARAFF; CDR3nt: TGTGCCAGTAGTGCCGACCGGGGGGCCCGGGCTTTCTTT
v_gene: TRBV3-1/TRBV3-2; abundance: .; d_gene: .; j_gene: TRBJ2-3; CDR3aa: CASSLSGGDTQYF; CDR3nt: TGTGCCAGCAGCCTATCAGGGGGGGATACGCAGTATTTT
v_gene: TRBV19; abundance: .; d_gene: .; j_gene: TRBJ1-2; CDR3aa: CASSASPRGYTF; CDR3nt: TGTGCCAGTAGTGCCAGCCCGCGGGGCTACACCTTC
v_gene: TRBV3-1/TRBV3-2; abundance: .; d_gene: .; j_gene: TRBJ2-4; CDR3aa: CASSSGRSIQYF; CDR3nt: TGTGCCAGCAGCTCCGGGAGAAGCATTCAGTACTTC
v_gene: TRBV2; abundance: .; d_gene: TRBD1; j_gene: TRBJ2-7; CDR3aa: CASSAGQTYEQYF; CDR3nt: TGTGCCAGCAGTGCGGGACAGACCTACGAGCAGTACTTC
v_gene: TRBV5-5; abundance: .; d_gene: .; j_gene: TRBJ1-3; CDR3aa: CASSLGGGTGNTIYF; CDR3nt: TGTGCCAGCAGCTTAGGAGGAGGCACTGGAAACACCATATATTTT
v_gene: TRBV7-9; abundance: .; d_gene: TRBD2; j_gene: TRBJ2-1; CDR3aa: CASSSGLAGDASYNEQFF; CDR3nt: TGTGCCAGCAGCTCCGGACTAGCGGGAGATGCGTCCTACAATGAGCAGTTCTTC
v_gene: TRBV3-1/TRBV3-2; abundance: .; d_gene: .; j_gene: TRBJ2-7; CDR3aa: CASLQDGSYEQYF; CDR3nt: TGTGCCAGCCTACAGGACGGCTCCTACGAGCAGTACTTC
v_gene: TRBV24-1; abundance: .; d_gene: TRBD2; j_gene: TRBJ2-1; CDR3aa: CATALAGAYNEQFF; CDR3nt: TGTGCCACCGCCTTAGCGGGAGCGTACAATGAGCAGTTCTTC
v_gene: TRBV3-1/TRBV3-2; abundance: .; d_gene: .; j_gene: TRBJ2-7; CDR3aa: CASKKAGRPYEQYF; CDR3nt: TGTGCCAGCAAGAAAGCGGGTAGACCCTACGAGCAGTACTTC
v_gene: TRBV5-1; abundance: .; d_gene: .; j_gene: TRBJ2-1; CDR3aa: CASSLVSAGPYNEQFF; CDR3nt: TGCGCCAGCAGCTTGGTTTCGGCAGGGCCCTACAATGAGCAGTTCTTC
v_gene: TRBV7-9; abundance: .; d_gene: .; j_gene: TRBJ2-7; CDR3aa: CASSLDRDMQYF; CDR3nt: TGTGCCAGCAGCTTAGACAGGGACATGCAGTACTTC
v_gene: TRBV28; abundance: .; d_gene: TRBD2; j_gene: TRBJ2-3; CDR3aa: CASSPRTSGYPDTQYF; CDR3nt: TGTGCCAGCAGTCCCCGGACTAGCGGGTACCCAGATACGCAGTATTTT
v_gene: TRBV5-4; abundance: .; d_gene: .; j_gene: TRBJ2-7; CDR3aa: CASSLVTGRYEQYF; CDR3nt: TGTGCCAGCAGCTTGGTGACTGGGAGGTACGAGCAGTACTTC
v_gene: TRBV3-1/TRBV3-2; abundance: .; d_gene: .; j_gene: TRBJ2-2; CDR3aa: CASSSKSGSGELFF; CDR3nt: TGTGCCAGCAGCTCAAAATCGGGGTCCGGGGAGCTGTTTTTT
v_gene: TRBV2; abundance: .; d_gene: .; j_gene: TRBJ1-2; CDR3aa: CASSEGRGSKANYGYTF; CDR3nt: TGTGCCAGCAGTGAAGGGCGGGGCAGCAAAGCTAACTATGGCTACACCTTC
v_gene: TRBV25-1; abundance: .; d_gene: TRBD1; j_gene: TRBJ2-2; CDR3aa: CASQTGGETGELFF; CDR3nt: TGTGCCAGCCAGACAGGGGGCGAAACCGGGGAGCTGTTTTTT
v_gene: TRBV7-9; abundance: .; d_gene: TRBD2; j_gene: TRBJ2-1; CDR3aa: CASSLGLAGGRQFF; CDR3nt: TGTGCCAGCAGCTTGGGACTAGCGGGAGGACGACAGTTCTTC
v_gene: TRBV25-1; abundance: .; d_gene: TRBD1; j_gene: TRBJ2-5; CDR3aa: CASREGQGVSGTQYF; CDR3nt: TGTGCCAGCAGGGAGGGACAGGGGGTCTCCGGGACCCAGTACTTC
v_gene: TRBV25-1; abundance: .; d_gene: .; j_gene: TRBJ1-1; CDR3aa: CASSLFGVTEAFF; CDR3nt: TGTGCCAGCAGTTTATTCGGTGTCACTGAAGCTTTCTTT
v_gene: TRBV6-5; abundance: .; d_gene: TRBD1; j_gene: TRBJ1-6; CDR3aa: CASSYTAGTGSSPLHF; CDR3nt: TGTGCCAGCAGTTACACGGCGGGGACAGGGAGTTCACCCCTCCACTTT
v_gene: TRBV27; abundance: .; d_gene: .; j_gene: TRBJ1-2; CDR3aa: CASSLGAGNYGYTF; CDR3nt: TGTGCCAGCAGTTTAGGTGCCGGGAACTATGGCTACACCTTC
v_gene: TRBV19; abundance: .; d_gene: .; j_gene: TRBJ2-1; CDR3aa: CASTRQGGYNEQFF; CDR3nt: TGTGCCAGTACCCGCCAGGGGGGCTACAATGAGCAGTTCTTC
v_gene: TRBV28; abundance: .; d_gene: TRBD1; j_gene: TRBJ1-2; CDR3aa: CASSSGWQGDYGYTF; CDR3nt: TGTGCCAGCAGTTCCGGCTGGCAGGGGGACTATGGCTACACCTTC